The entry below gives a single T cell receptor beta chain sequence along with its context. The source of the sample is a study of OX40 agonist ivuxolimab in advanced cancers. The assay was immunoSEQ multiplex PCR, and TCRdb's table has in-frame clones only and misses some. The sample has tens of thousands of clones, about 80% seen once; the top ten hold 0.35% to 0.45%. The source was CD4+ or CD8+ T cells sorted from blood, collected in a trial of the OX40 agonist ivuxolimab. The receptor comes from an adult with an advanced solid tumor such as melanoma, head and neck, liver or kidney cancer.

The CDR3 spells CASSLQFQNQPQHF. The DNA for the CDR3 is TGTGCCAGCAGCTTACAGTTTCAAAATCAGCCCCAGCATTTT. This sequence joins TRBV7-2 and TRBJ1-5; no definite D call. The CDR3 is made up of 14 amino acids. Trimming removed 2 bases at V and 4 bases at J, with 9 bases between. Germline V CDR1 and CDR2: SGHTA, FQGNSA.